This T cell receptor (beta chain) was found in a study of cytomegalovirus exposure and HLA in healthy donors (dated by TCRdb to 2016 to 2017). Describing the broader study: In an earlier analysis of approximately 640 of the donors, 276 Gb of sequence data and just under 120 million unique TCR beta sequences from 150 million to 200 million T cells were reported. An early release covering about 600 HLA-typed donors comprised 250 to 350 gigabases of sequencing data and roughly 86 million unique TCR sequences. Of the roughly 390 genotyped donors, 65% to 90% fell in the genetic ancestry cluster associated with self-reported Caucasian donors. The aim of the study was to test whether cataloging public T cell receptors could identify signatures of past pathogen exposure. Using immunosequencing, the study profiled T cell repertoires from 500 to 800 subjects and related those repertoires to cytomegalovirus serostatus. In addition to the first cohort of about 650 subjects, a separate validation cohort of 120 different subjects was used. High-throughput TCR immunosequencing, statistical association of individual TCRs with disease status, and machine learning were combined to predict cytomegalovirus infection status. To study patterns of TCR occurrence, a later analysis re-analyzed previously published TCR beta repertoires from several hundred donors and added high-resolution HLA genotyping. The later analysis used no new phenotypic data to find candidate immune exposures, relying instead on TCR beta sequences and their occurrence across donors. To decide whether each TCR beta V gene segment behaved as functional or pseudogenic, an earlier analysis of several hundred of the donors relied on high-throughput TCR beta sequencing. Donor age, sex, ethnicity and CMV serostatus were compiled alongside the repertoire data. A later genetic analysis used genome-wide SNP genotypes for about three fifths of the 666 donors, treating that subset as a discovery cohort. Every repertoire in the discovery cohort had been generated on one and the same sequencing platform. HLA typing included class I and class II loci at four-digit resolution. The number of donors typed differed by locus, with about 629-630 for A, B, C, DRB1 and DQB1, roughly 520 for DQA1, approximately 570 for DPA1, and about 450 for DPB1. Because of strong linkage in the cohort, roughly 5 DR-DQ haplotypes were treated as single units for association and clustering. Among about 410 genotyped donors of the cohort, an average of around 250,000 unique TCR beta nucleotide sequences was sequenced per donor, of which roughly 17% were non-productive. Findings and caveats that apply to the study as a whole: In a later analysis, the rate of TCR association differed among HLA loci, with DRB1 alleles having the most associated TCRs and HLA-C alleles having the fewest. The study listed 150 to 200 TCR beta chains as associated with cytomegalovirus. HLA typing was unavailable for some donors at each locus, so association tests used only the typed subset. In both the original and validation cohorts, the classifier was reported to diagnose cytomegalovirus status with high specificity and sensitivity. Linkage disequilibrium might explain the correlated functional status among segregating V segments, but an unknown experimental factor could not be ruled out. A cluster of highly shared sequence variants was judged likely to be a technical artifact of the sequencing pipeline. Three of the identified cytomegalovirus-associated TCR beta chains were confirmed in vitro to be specific for cytomegalovirus antigens. Most CMV-associated TCR beta chains appeared to be HLA-restricted in a later analysis, and the HLA associations seemed to be driven largely by CMV exposure. Immune exposure information for the cohort was limited to CMV serostatus. Compared with equally common non-associated chains, HLA-associated TCR beta chains in a later analysis were more clonally expanded and had lower generation probabilities. In a later analysis, more than 15,000 TCR beta sequences were associated with specific HLA alleles at a false discovery rate of 0.05. Roughly uniform sequencing depth across donors was assumed in presence/absence analyses, although this assumption may not hold. According to the authors, the approach could potentially be generalized to other disease states and immunological phenotypes. V-gene and J-gene trimming of TCR beta chains was associated with a missense DCLRE1C variant in a later genetic analysis, and the association was replicated in an independent cohort. The 87-base-pair reads could not distinguish some IMGT-functional V segments, including TRBV6-2 and TRBV6-3, so those segments were excluded. In an earlier analysis of some 500 of the donors, most TCR beta V segments were observed in productive rearrangements about 90% or about 30% of the time, broadly matching IMGT annotations. Several of the top co-occurrence clusters appeared to be linked to parvovirus B19, influenza, CMV and Epstein-Barr virus, according to a later analysis. When HLA alleles, especially DR and DQ, strongly co-occurred, attributing TCR associations to individual alleles was difficult. A later genetic analysis reported fewer N-insertions in productive TCRs among donors in an Asian-associated ancestry cluster than the approximately 670-donor mean. In this cohort, only TCR beta chains were sequenced, and detectable features were limited by the absence of alpha or paired-chain data. A further reported finding was that TCR beta sequences accurately predicted the HLA-A and HLA-B alleles for most subjects in the first cohort. Because counts were too low, seventeen rarely observed V segments, including chromosome 9 orphons, were excluded from the earlier analysis of under 650 of the donors. While some public TCRs were present in many individuals, most TCR sequences turned up only very rarely across donors.

The cohort comprised some 700 healthy bone marrow donors. Cohort members were all nominally healthy when sampled, although unrecorded immune exposures were likely present. The donor was CMV seropositive and belonged to the group of about 290 seropositive cohort members. A peripheral blood sample was collected from each donor, and TCR beta sequencing was performed on peripheral blood mononuclear cells. Genomic DNA extraction from the blood cell samples was performed with the Qiagen DNeasy Blood Extraction Kit. Note on this clone: Its cognate antigen has yet to be identified. It has no much larger one-base neighbor in the sample; base qualities were not kept.

Unmatched junction bases come to 10, with V trimmed by 6 bases and J by 5 bases. Reading from cysteine to phenylalanine, the CDR3 counts 15 amino acids. Just the 45-base CDR3 DNA is kept, in frame starting at base 1. Reading the germline V gene gives CDR1 KGHSH and CDR2 LQKENI. Receptor amplification or capture employed the immunoSEQ multiplex PCR assay. For the multiplex PCR, a mixture combining 60 forward primers for TCR Vbeta segments and 13 reverse primers for TCR Jbeta segments was used. A multiplex PCR assay on genomic DNA amplified the CDR3 region of rearranged TCR beta genes. On the Illumina HiSeq System, the amplified TCR beta libraries were sequenced as 87-base-pair reads. On the study's bioinformatics: A later analysis tallied 75 million to 85 million unique TCR beta chains across the 550 to 850 repertoires, and about 12 million of those chains were shared by two or more donors. Raw reads were error-corrected and collapsed into unique sequences by a nearest-neighbor algorithm in which closely related sequences were merged to remove PCR and sequencing errors. CDR3 sequences were aligned to IMGT reference sequences to assign V, D and J gene segments. For a sequence to be retained, a match of at least six nucleotides to both a V gene segment and a J gene segment was required. A rearrangement counted as productive if the CDR3 had no stop codons and remained in frame with V and J, and every other rearrangement counted as non-productive. CDR3 was defined by IMGT convention, running from the second conserved V-encoded cysteine to the conserved J-encoded phenylalanine. In an earlier analysis of approximately 500 of the donors, sequences lacking an unambiguous match to a single V gene segment were excluded. An earlier analysis of a few hundred of the donors classified V segments as functional when productive rearrangements were above 56.7% and as segregating when the standard deviation between donors was above 5%. A statistical classification framework was developed to diagnose cytomegalovirus status using the catalog of TCR beta chain sequences. In a later analysis, TCR nucleotide sequences were compared against IMGT/GENE-DB human TR gene sequences so that V and J genes could be assigned. The TCRdist pipeline was used in a later analysis to assign CDR3 sequences and most-parsimonious VDJ recombination scenarios. A later analysis defined each TCR beta chain by its CDR3 amino acid sequence plus V-gene family, and excluded reads lacking a unique V-gene family. To address suspected cross-contamination and a sequencing artifact, a later analysis removed a few hundred highly shared, low-generation-probability nucleotide sequences. In a later analysis, a clonal expansion index for each public chain was calculated from normalized within-repertoire ranks of inferred template counts. Generation probabilities in a later analysis came from a VDJ recombination model fitted to out-of-frame rearrangements, and those results were checked against IGoR. Hypergeometric tests were used in a later analysis to score TCR-TCR, TCR-HLA and TCR-CMV co-occurrence, with a repertoire-size bias correction applied to the TCR pairs. In a later analysis, false discovery rates were estimated by permuting HLA or CMV assignments 20 times. A later analysis grouped co-occurring TCRs with DBSCAN, adding TCRdist sequence similarity when clustering within HLA-allele-positive subsets. Repertoires with fewer than 30,000 or more than 120,000 public chains, plus five repertoires with anomalous nucleotide sharing, were excluded from co-occurrence clustering. This immuneACCESS table, as held by TCRdb, lists in-frame sequences with V and J called but not all clones. Of the missing ones, under half trace to an unresolved V gene in checked studies; the others have no known cause. Clone size and the V and J calls come from that table; the DNA yielded D and trimming. This sample gives 95,000 to 150,000 clones in total; over 60% of them show up just once. The ten most abundant clones make up 2.7% of the sample.

The sequence derives from a woman between 40 and 50 years old in good health and CMV-seropositive. The specimen was PBMCs. This chain is built from TRBV18 and TRBJ1-1; the junction holds 9 bases that match TRBD1. The CDR3 region reads CASSPVQGAGTEAFF. The bases are TGTGCCAGCTCGCCTGTACAGGGGGCTGGAACTGAAGCTTTCTTT.